This TCR beta chain was profiled in a study of molecular identifiers for immune sequencing clone quantification. General study points: Barcode collisions between identical TCR molecules could shrink estimates of highly expanded clone sizes.

A single record per CDR3 protein comes from TCRdb applying MiXCR to the PCR reads. The sample yields about 510,000 distinct CDR3 sequences, about 20% seen once. Investigators produced naive CD8 libraries from around 20,000 to 1,000,000 sorted cells, drawing on 10%, 30% or 50% RNA. This clonotype was observed many times. What it binds is not known. This receptor was obtained from a human donor in good health. Some libraries in this study had Jurkat cell RNA spiked in. The specimen sequenced was naive CD8+ T cells from blood, with Jurkat cell RNA spiked in. Subset in this sample: FACS-sorted CD8+CD4-CCR7+CD45RA+ naive T cells.

The CDR3 protein is CASSPYGGGPGYEQYF. CDR3 nucleotides: TGTGCCAGCAGTCCCTACGGGGGGGGGCCCGGCTACGAGCAGTACTTC. This chain links TRBV27 with TRBJ2-7; 8 bases line up with TRBD2. The germline V gene has CDR1 MNHEY and CDR2 SMNVEV (reference sequence). V was clipped by 5 bases and J by 3 bases; unmatched bases: 12. The CDR3 consists of 16 residues.